This record looks at one T cell receptor beta chain sequence and its context. Categorization into cohorts depended on clinical history that participants reported. Unmatched junction bases numbered 9, after V lost 8 bases and J lost 3 bases. The germline V gene encodes CDR1 MNHEY and CDR2 SVGAGI. The CDR3 has 15 residues. The record originates from a study of blood T cell repertoires in COVID-19. On the study more broadly: Collection of acute and convalescent COVID-19 samples took place in the United States, Italy and Spain.

As originally analysed: Reference gene primer amplification gave nucleated cell count estimates. Some clones are missing from TCRdb's copy, which holds only in-frame ones; the method was immunoSEQ multiplex PCR. V and J calls and clone size come straight from that table; D and trimming were deduced from the DNA. The profile covers 250,000 or so clones, with around 82% appearing a single time and 3.4% taken by the ten largest. The source of this sequence is a man aged 50 to 60 who had recovered from COVID-19. J is TRBJ1-4 and V is TRBV6-5; 7 bases are shared with TRBD1. Sequencing used PBMCs or T cells enriched from blood (not recorded which). CDR3 in DNA: TGTGCCAGCGGGGCGACAGGGCGATCTAATGAAAAACTGTTTTTT. Residues: CASGATGRSNEKLFF.